This T cell receptor beta chain was captured by sequencing in a study of T cell responses to AZD1222 COVID-19 vaccine. Using immunoSEQ multiplex PCR, the repertoire was profiled, and TCRdb retains in-frame clones only, with some absent. The sample lists approximately 100,000 clones, around nine tenths occurring once. The CDR3 is 15 residues long. The ends lost 2 bases at V and 3 bases at J; junction bases unmatched: 1. Germline lookup yields CDR1 MNHNS and CDR2 SASEGT. Sequenced material: peripheral blood, taken on day 0 of AZD1222 vaccination. This receptor was obtained from an adult in good health. This chain links TRBV6-1 with TRBJ2-5, with 12 bases identical to TRBD2. The CDR3 coding sequence is TGTGCCAGCAGTGAAAGGACTAGCGGGAAAGAGACCCAGTACTTC. Translating it yields CASSERTSGKETQYF.